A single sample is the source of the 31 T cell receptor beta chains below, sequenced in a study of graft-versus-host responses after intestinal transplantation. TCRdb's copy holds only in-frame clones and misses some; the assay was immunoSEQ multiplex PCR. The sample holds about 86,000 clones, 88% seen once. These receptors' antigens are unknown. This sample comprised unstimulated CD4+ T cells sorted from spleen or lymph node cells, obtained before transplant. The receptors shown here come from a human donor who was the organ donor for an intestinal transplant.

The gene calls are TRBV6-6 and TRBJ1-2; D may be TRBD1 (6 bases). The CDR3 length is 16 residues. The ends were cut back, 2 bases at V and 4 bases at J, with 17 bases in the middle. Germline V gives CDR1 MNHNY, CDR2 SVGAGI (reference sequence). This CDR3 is CASSYGPGAGVYGYTF. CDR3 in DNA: TGTGCCAGCAGTTACGGCCCCGGGGCAGGGGTCTATGGCTACACCTTC.

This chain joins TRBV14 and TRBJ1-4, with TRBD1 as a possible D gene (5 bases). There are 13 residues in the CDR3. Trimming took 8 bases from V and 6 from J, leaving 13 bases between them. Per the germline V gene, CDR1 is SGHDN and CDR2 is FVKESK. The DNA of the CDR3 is TGTGCCAGCGCGGGAGGGGCGCATGAAAAACTGTTTTTT. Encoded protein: CASAGGAHEKLFF.

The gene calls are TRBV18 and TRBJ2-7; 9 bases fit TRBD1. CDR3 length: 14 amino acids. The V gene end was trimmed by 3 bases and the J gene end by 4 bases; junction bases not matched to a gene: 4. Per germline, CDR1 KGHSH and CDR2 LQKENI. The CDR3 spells CASSPLQGAYEQYF. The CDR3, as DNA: TGTGCCAGCTCACCCTTACAGGGGGCGTACGAGCAGTACTTC.

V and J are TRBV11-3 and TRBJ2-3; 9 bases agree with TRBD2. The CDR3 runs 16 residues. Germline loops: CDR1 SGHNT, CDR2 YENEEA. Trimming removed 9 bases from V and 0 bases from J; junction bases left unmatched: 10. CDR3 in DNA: TGTGCCAGTGGATGGGGCGGGGGGGCTAGCACAGATACGCAGTATTTT. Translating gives CASGWGGGASTDTQYF.

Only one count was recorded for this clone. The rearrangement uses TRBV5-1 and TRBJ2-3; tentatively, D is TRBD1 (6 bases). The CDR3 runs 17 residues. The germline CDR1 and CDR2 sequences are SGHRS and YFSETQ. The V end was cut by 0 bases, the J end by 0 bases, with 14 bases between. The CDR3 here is CASSLGNTGPSTDTQYF. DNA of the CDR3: TGCGCCAGCAGCTTGGGAAATACAGGGCCTAGCACAGATACGCAGTATTTT. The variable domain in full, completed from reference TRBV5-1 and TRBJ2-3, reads KAGVTQTPRYLIKTRGQQVTLSCSPISGHRSVSWYQQTPGQGLQFLFEYFSETQRNKGNFPGRFSGRQFSNSRSEMNVSTLELGDSALYLCASSLGNTGPSTDTQYFGPGTRLTVL.

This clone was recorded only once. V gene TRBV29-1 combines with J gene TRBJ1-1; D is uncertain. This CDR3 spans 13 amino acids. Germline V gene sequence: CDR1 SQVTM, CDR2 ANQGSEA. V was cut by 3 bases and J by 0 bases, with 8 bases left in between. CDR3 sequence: CSVEQAMNTEAFF. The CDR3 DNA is TGCAGCGTTGAGCAGGCAATGAACACTGAAGCTTTCTTT.

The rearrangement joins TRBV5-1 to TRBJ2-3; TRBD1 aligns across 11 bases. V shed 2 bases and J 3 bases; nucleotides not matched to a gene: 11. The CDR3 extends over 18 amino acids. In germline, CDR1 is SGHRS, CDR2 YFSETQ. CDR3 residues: CASSFGTGGPLGTDTQYF. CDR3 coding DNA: TGCGCCAGCAGCTTCGGGACAGGGGGGCCCCTAGGAACAGATACGCAGTATTTT.

CDR3 nucleotide sequence: TGTGCCAGTAGGCTCGGCGGGTATAATTCACCCCTCCACTTT. It translates to CASRLGGYNSPLHF. The chain joins TRBV19 to TRBJ1-6; D call uncertain. The V gene's germline CDR1 is LNHDA and CDR2 SQIVND (reference sequence). The ends were cut back, 6 bases at V and 4 bases at J, with 10 bases in the middle. There are 14 residues in the CDR3.

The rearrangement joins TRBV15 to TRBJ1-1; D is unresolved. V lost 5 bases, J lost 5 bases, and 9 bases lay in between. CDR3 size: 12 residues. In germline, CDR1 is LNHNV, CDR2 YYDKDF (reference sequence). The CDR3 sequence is CATSRSRTEAFF. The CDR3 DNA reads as TGTGCCACCAGCCGCTCGAGGACTGAAGCTTTCTTT. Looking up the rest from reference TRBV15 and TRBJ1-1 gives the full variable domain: DAMVIQNPRYQVTQFGKPVTLSCSQTLNHNVMYWYQQKSSQAPKLLFHYYDKDFNNEADTPDNFQSRRPNTSFCFLDIRSPGLGDTAMYLCATSRSRTEAFFGQGTRLTVV.

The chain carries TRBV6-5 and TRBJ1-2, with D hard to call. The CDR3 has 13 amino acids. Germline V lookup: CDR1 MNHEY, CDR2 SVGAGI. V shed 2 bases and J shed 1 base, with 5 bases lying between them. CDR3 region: CASSYSLNYGYTF. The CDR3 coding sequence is TGTGCCAGCAGTTACAGCCTTAACTATGGCTACACCTTC.

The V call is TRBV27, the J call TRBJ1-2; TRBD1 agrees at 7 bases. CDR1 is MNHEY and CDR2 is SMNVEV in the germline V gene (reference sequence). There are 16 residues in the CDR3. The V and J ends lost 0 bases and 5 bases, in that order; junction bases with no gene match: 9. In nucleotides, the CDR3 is TGTGCCAGCAGTTTATCAGATGGACAGGCCCTATATGGCTACACCTTC. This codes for CASSLSDGQALYGYTF.

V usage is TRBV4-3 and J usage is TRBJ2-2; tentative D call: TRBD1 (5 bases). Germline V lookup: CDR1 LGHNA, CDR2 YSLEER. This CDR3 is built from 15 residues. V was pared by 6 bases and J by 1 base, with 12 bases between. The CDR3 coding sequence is TGCGCCAGCAGGGAGACAGCCCTGAACACCGGGGAGCTGTTTTTT. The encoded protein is CASRETALNTGELFF.

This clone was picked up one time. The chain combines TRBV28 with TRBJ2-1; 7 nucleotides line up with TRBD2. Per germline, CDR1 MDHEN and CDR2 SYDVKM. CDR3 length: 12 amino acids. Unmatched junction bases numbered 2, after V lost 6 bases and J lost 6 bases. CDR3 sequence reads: CASSGRINEQFF. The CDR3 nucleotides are TGTGCCAGCAGCGGGAGGATCAATGAGCAGTTCTTC.

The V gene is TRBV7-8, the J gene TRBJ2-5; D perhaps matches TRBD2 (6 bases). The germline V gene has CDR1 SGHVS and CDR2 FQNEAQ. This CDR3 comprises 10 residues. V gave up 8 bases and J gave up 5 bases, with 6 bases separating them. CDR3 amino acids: CASGGETQYF. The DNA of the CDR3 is TGTGCCAGCGGGGGGGAGACCCAGTACTTC. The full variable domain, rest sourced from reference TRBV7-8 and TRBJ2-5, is GAGVSQSPRYKVAKRGQDVALRCDPISGHVSLFWYQQALGQGPEFLTYFQNEAQLDKSGLPSDRFFAERPEGSVSTLKIQRTQQEDSAVYLCASGGETQYFGPGTRLLVL.

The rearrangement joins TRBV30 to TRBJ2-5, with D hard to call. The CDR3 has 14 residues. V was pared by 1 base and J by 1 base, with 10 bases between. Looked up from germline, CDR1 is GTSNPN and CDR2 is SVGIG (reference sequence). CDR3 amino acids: CAWSGKAGQETQYF. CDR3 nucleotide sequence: TGTGCCTGGAGTGGGAAGGCAGGCCAAGAGACCCAGTACTTC.

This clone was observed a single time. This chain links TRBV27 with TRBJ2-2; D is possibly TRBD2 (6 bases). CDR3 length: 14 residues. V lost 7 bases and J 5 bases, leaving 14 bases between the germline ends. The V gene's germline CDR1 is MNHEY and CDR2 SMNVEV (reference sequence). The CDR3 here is CASTPRRGTGELFF. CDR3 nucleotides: TGTGCCAGCACTCCCCGGAGGGGTACCGGGGAGCTGTTTTTT.

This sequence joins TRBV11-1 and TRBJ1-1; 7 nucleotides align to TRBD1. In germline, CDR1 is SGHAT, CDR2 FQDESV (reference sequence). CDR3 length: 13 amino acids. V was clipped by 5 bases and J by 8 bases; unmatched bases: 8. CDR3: CASSRDRDSEAFF. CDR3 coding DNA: TGTGCCAGCAGCCGCGACCGGGACAGCGAAGCTTTCTTT.

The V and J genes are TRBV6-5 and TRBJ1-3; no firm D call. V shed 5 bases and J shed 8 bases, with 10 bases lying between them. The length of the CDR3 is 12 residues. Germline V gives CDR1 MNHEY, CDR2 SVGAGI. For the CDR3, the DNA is TGTGCCAGCAGTCGCCCCGGTGACACCATATATTTT. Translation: CASSRPGDTIYF.

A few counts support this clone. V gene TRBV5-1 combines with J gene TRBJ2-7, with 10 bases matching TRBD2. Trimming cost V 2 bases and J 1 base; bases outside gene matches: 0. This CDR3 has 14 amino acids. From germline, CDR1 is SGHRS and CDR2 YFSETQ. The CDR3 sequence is CASSFSGGSYEQYF. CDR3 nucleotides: TGCGCCAGCAGCTTTAGCGGGGGGTCCTACGAGCAGTACTTC.

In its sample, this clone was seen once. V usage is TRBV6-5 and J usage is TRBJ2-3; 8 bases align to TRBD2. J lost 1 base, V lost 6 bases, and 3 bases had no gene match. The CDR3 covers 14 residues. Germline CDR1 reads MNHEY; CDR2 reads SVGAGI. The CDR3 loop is CASSRAGGTDTQYF. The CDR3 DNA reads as TGTGCCAGCAGCCGAGCGGGGGGCACAGATACGCAGTATTTT.

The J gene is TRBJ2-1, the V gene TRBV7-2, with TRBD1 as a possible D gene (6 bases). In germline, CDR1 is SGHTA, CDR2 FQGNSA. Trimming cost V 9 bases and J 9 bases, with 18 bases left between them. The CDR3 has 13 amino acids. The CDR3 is CASGTRGGSEQFF. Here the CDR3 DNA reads TGTGCCAGTGGTACCAGGGGCGGTAGTGAGCAGTTCTTC.

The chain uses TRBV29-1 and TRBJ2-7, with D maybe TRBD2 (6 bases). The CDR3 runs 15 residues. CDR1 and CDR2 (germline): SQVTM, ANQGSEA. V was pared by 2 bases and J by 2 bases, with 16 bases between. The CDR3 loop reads CSVERPGTGPYEQYF. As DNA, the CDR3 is TGCAGCGTTGAACGGCCGGGGACTGGGCCCTACGAGCAGTACTTC.

CDR3 in amino acids: CASSLRGYQETQYF. The CDR3 DNA reads as TGTGCCAGTAGCCTGAGGGGGTACCAAGAGACCCAGTACTTC. V and J are TRBV19 and TRBJ2-5, with D perhaps TRBD1 (6 bases). The V gene lost 6 bases and the J gene lost 0 bases, with 11 bases spanning the gap. Germline-derived CDR1 and CDR2 are LNHDA and SQIVND (reference sequence). This CDR3 comprises 14 residues.

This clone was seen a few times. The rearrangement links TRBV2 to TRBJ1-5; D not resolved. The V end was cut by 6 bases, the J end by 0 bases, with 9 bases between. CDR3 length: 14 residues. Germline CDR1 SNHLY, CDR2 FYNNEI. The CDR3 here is CASSQIYSNQPQHF. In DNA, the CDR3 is TGTGCCAGCAGCCAGATTTATAGCAATCAGCCCCAGCATTTT. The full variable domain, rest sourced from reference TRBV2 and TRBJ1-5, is EPEVTQTPSHQVTQMGQEVILRCVPISNHLYFYWYRQILGQKVEFLVSFYNNEISEKSEIFDDQFSVERPDGSNFTLKIRSTKLEDSAMYFCASSQIYSNQPQHFGDGTRLSIL.

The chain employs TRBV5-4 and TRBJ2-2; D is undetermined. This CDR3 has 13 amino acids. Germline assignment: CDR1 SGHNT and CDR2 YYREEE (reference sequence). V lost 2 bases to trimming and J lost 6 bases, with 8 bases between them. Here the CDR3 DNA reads TGTGCCAGCAGCTTCCCCCGTGCCGGGGAGCTGTTTTTT. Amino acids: CASSFPRAGELFF.

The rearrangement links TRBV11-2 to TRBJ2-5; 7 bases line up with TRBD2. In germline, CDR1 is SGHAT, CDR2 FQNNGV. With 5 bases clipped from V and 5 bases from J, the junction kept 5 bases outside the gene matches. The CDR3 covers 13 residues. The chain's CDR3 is CASSPGLQETQYF. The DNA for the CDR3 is TGTGCCAGCAGCCCGGGACTACAGGAGACCCAGTACTTC.

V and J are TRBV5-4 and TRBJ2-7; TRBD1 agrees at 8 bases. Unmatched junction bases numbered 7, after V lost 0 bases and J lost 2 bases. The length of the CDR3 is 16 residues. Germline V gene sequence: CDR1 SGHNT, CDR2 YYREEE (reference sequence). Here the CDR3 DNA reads TGTGCCAGCAGCTTGGGGCCCGGACAGGGCACCTACGAGCAGTACTTC. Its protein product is CASSLGPGQGTYEQYF.

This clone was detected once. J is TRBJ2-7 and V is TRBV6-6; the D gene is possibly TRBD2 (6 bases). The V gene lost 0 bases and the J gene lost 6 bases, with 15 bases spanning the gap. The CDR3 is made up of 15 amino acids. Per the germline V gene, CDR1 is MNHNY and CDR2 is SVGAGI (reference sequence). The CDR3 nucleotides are TGTGCCAGCAGTTACTCGCCCGGGAGTGGAGTCGAGCAGTACTTC. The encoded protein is CASSYSPGSGVEQYF.

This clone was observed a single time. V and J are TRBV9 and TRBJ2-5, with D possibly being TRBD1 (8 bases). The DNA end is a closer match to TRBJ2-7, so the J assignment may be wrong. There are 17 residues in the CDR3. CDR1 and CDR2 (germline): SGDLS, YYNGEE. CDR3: CASSVEGGGTGSYEQYF. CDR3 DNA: TGTGCCAGCAGCGTAGAAGGGGGGGGGACAGGCTCCTACGAGCAGTACTTC.

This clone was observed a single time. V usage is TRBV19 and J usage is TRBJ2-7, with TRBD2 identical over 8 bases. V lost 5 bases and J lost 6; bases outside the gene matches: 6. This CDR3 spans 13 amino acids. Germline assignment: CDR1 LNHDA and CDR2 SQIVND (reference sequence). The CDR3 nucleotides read TGTGCCAGTAGTCCGGGACTAGTTAGCGAGCAGTACTTC. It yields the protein CASSPGLVSEQYF.

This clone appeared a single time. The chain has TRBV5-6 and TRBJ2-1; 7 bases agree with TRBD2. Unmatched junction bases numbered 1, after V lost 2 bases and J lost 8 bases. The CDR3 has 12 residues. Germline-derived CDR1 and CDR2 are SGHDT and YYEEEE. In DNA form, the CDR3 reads TGTGCCAGCAGCTTTCGGGGGGATGAGCAGTTCTTC. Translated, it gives CASSFRGDEQFF.